Shown below are 9 T cell receptor beta chains from a single sample sequenced in a study of blood T cell repertoires in COVID-19. Method: immunoSEQ multiplex PCR; TCRdb's copy keeps in-frame clones and lacks some. The sample shows 50,000 to 75,000 clones, 75% to 95% of them seen only once. The sequenced sample consisted of peripheral blood. Every receptor here comes from a human donor in a cohort sampled during active COVID-19.

The CDR3 bases are TGTGCCGAAAGCTTAGTTTTTAATGAGCAGTTCTTC. This codes for CAESLVFNEQFF. The J gene is TRBJ2-1, the V gene TRBV7-3; no definite D call. CDR1 and CDR2 from the germline V gene are SGHTA and FQGTGA. Trimming took off 11 bases at V and 7 bases at J, with 15 bases between the two ends. The CDR3 has 12 residues. Full variable domain (rest looked up from reference TRBV7-3 and TRBJ2-1): GAGVSQTPSNKVTEKGKYVELRCDPISGHTALYWYRQSLGQGPEFLIYFQGTGAADDSGLPNDRFFAVRPEGSVSTLKIQRTERGDSAVYLCAESLVFNEQFFGPGTRLTVL.

This clone was detected only once. The chain recombines TRBV7-2 with TRBJ2-7; D gene unclear. Per the germline V gene, CDR1 is SGHTA and CDR2 is FQGNSA. The CDR3 loop spans 15 amino acids. V was pared by 0 bases and J by 3 bases, with 12 bases between. The DNA of the CDR3 is TGTGCCAGCAGCTTAGCGTCACAAAAGAACTACGAGCAGTACTTC. It specifies CASSLASQKNYEQYF.

The chain joins TRBV7-8 to TRBJ2-1; tentative D call: TRBD1 (5 bases). Germline V CDR1 and CDR2: SGHVS, FQNEAQ. This CDR3 has 15 amino acids. V gave up 4 bases and J gave up 4 bases, with 14 bases separating them. This CDR3 reads CASSSDRARYNEQFF. In nucleotides, the CDR3 is TGTGCCAGCAGCTCTGACAGAGCTAGGTACAATGAGCAGTTCTTC.

The chain has TRBV18 and TRBJ2-7, with 13 positions matching TRBD2. The CDR3 has 15 amino acids. The germline V gene encodes CDR1 KGHSH and CDR2 LQKENI. J gave up 2 bases and V 2 bases, and 0 bases lay outside the gene matches. The CDR3 sequence is CASSPGLAGAYEQYF. The CDR3 nucleotides read TGTGCCAGCTCACCAGGACTAGCGGGAGCCTACGAGCAGTACTTC.

In DNA form, the CDR3 reads TGTGCCAGCAGCTTAAGGCCCTTCCTAGCGGGGGGAGAGCAGTTCTTC. Protein product: CASSLRPFLAGGEQFF. The chain employs TRBV7-2 and TRBJ2-1; 11 bases are shared with TRBD2. The V and J ends lost 2 bases and 10 bases, in that order; junction bases with no gene match: 10. The CDR3 covers 16 residues. CDR1 is SGHTA, CDR2 FQGNSA, per germline.

This chain uses TRBV4-1 with TRBJ2-5; 8 nucleotides align to TRBD2. V shed 2 bases, J shed 2 bases, and the junction held 10 bases outside the gene matches. The CDR3 extends over 17 amino acids. Germline V gives CDR1 MGHRA, CDR2 YSYEKL. This CDR3 reads CASSQFSREGGQETQYF. The CDR3 DNA reads as TGCGCCAGCAGCCAATTCTCTCGGGAGGGGGGTCAAGAGACCCAGTACTTC.

The genes are TRBV7-9 and TRBJ1-2; D ambiguous. Trimming took off 1 base at V and 4 bases at J, with 10 bases between the two ends. There are 14 residues in the CDR3. Germline V lookup: CDR1 SEHNR, CDR2 FQNEAQ (reference sequence). The CDR3 DNA sequence: TGTGCCAGCAGCTTAGAAGTCCAGTCCTATGGCTACACCTTC. The encoded protein is CASSLEVQSYGYTF. The whole variable domain, filled in from reference TRBV7-9 and TRBJ1-2, reads DTGVSQNPRHKITKRGQNVTFRCDPISEHNRLYWYRQTLGQGPEFLTYFQNEAQLEKSRLLSDRFSAERPKGSFSTLEIQRTEQGDSAMYLCASSLEVQSYGYTFGSGTRLTVV.

This clone was seen only once. The chain joins TRBV19 to TRBJ2-1, with TRBD2 identical over 8 bases. Germline V lookup: CDR1 LNHDA, CDR2 SQIVND (reference sequence). CDR3 size: 16 residues. V was pared by 8 bases and J by 7 bases, with 16 bases of the junction left unmatched. CDR3 sequence (DNA): TGTGCCAGTCTAAAAGGCGGGCTAGCGGGCTTAAATGAGCAGTTCTTC. Its protein product is CASLKGGLAGLNEQFF. The complete variable domain, with remaining parts taken from reference TRBV19 and TRBJ2-1, reads DGGITQSPKYLFRKEGQNVTLSCEQNLNHDAMYWYRQDPGQGLRLIYYSQIVNDFQKGDIAEGYSVSREKKESFPLTVTSAQKNPTAFYLCASLKGGLAGLNEQFFGPGTRLTVL.

The CDR3 region is CASSIEDRGNQPQHF. CDR3 DNA: TGTGCCAGTAGTATTGAGGACAGGGGCAATCAGCCCCAGCATTTT. The rearrangement joins TRBV19 to TRBJ1-5, with TRBD1 matching over 8 bases. Germline CDR1 reads LNHDA; CDR2 reads SQIVND (reference sequence). V was clipped by 3 bases and J by 2 bases; unmatched bases: 3. CDR3 size: 15 residues. The variable domain in full, completed from reference TRBV19 and TRBJ1-5, reads DGGITQSPKYLFRKEGQNVTLSCEQNLNHDAMYWYRQDPGQGLRLIYYSQIVNDFQKGDIAEGYSVSREKKESFPLTVTSAQKNPTAFYLCASSIEDRGNQPQHFGDGTRLSIL.